A single T cell receptor (beta chain) is shown here with its context. Trimming removed 3 bases from V and 9 bases from J, with 15 bases in between. The germline V gene has CDR1 DFQATT and CDR2 SNEGSKA (reference sequence). This CDR3 spans 13 amino acids. The record originates from a study of blood T cell repertoires in COVID-19. Some clones are missing from TCRdb's copy, which holds only in-frame ones; the method was immunoSEQ multiplex PCR. This sample carries roughly 61,000 clones, about 73% of them seen once, and the ten largest clones take roughly 14%. Sequencing used peripheral blood. The chain recombines TRBV20-1 with TRBJ2-1; TRBD1 might be the D (7 bases). This TCR was sampled from a woman aged 70-85 years with acute or convalescent COVID-19. The CDR3 region is CSASLGGGSEQFF. In DNA form, the CDR3 reads TGCAGTGCTAGTTTAGGAGGGGGCAGTGAGCAGTTCTTC.